Listed here is a single T cell receptor beta chain. Using its own MiXCR run on the RT-PCR reads, TCRdb lists one record per CDR3 protein. This sample has 150,000 to 200,000 distinct CDR3 sequences, with about 30% found just once. These data originate in a study of patients and donors after allogeneic stem cell transplantation. Looked up from germline, CDR1 is MNHEY and CDR2 is SVGAGI. V was cut by 0 bases and J by 1 base, with 6 bases left in between. CDR3 size: 15 residues. This chain links TRBV6-5 with TRBJ1-4; D remains unclear. The clonotype was recovered from a human donor who was either an allogeneic HSCT recipient or a stem cell or donor lymphocyte infusion donor (not recorded which). It is not recorded whose cells these are; they may come from a transplant donor. Input material: blood, either unsorted or a sorted T cell fraction (not recorded which). CDR3 DNA: TGTGCCAGCAGTTACTCGGTTCTAACTAATGAAAAACTGTTTTTT. Protein: CASSYSVLTNEKLFF.